The rows below give T cell receptor beta chains drawn from one sample of a study of CD8 T cells in ankylosing spondylitis. TCRdb redid the calling of the 5' RACE reads with MiXCR, one entry per CDR3 protein. The repertoire has 200,000 to 250,000 distinct CDR3 sequences, around 19% of them found once; the top ten carry about 39%. Sequencing was done on a sample of blood, either unsorted or a sorted T cell fraction (not recorded which). These receptor sequences come from a male donor with ankylosing spondylitis. Both conserved end residues are part of each CDR3. D genes are given only for firm matches. Clone sizes are given selectively: once, few, many, or a class where the clone is expanded.

abundance	j_gene	d_gene	v_gene	CDR3aa
-	TRBJ2-2	-	TRBV7-3	CASSSMRSGELFF
few	TRBJ1-2	-	TRBV7-8	CASSIDGPYGYTF
-	TRBJ2-7	TRBD1	TRBV2	CASSPTGAEVYEQYF
few	TRBJ1-2	-	TRBV11-1	CASSLAATVKESDYGYTF
few	TRBJ1-2	TRBD1	TRBV7-2	CASSLASGGRLDGYTF
-	TRBJ1-1	TRBD1	TRBV12-3/TRBV12-4	CASSIRTGTEAFF
few	TRBJ2-3	TRBD2	TRBV7-9	CASSSPGLETPDTQYF
-	TRBJ1-6	-	TRBV5-5	CASSLDIAGREDNSPLHF
many	TRBJ1-6	-	TRBV12-3/TRBV12-4	CASSTDAMDSPLHF
-	TRBJ2-4	TRBD1	TRBV24-1	CATRNTGGAYIQYF
-	TRBJ2-7	TRBD2	TRBV29-1	CSVASSGYEQYF
few	TRBJ2-5	TRBD1	TRBV28	CASSLLGQGPFSYQETQYF
few	TRBJ2-2	-	TRBV6-5	CASSFYRVDTGELFF
few	TRBJ2-7	-	TRBV4-1	CASSLPTVTYEQYF
many	TRBJ2-7	-	TRBV7-8	CASSLAPGSTYEQYF
-	TRBJ2-3	TRBD2	TRBV6-1	CASSQREGGRTDTQYF
few	TRBJ2-7	TRBD2	TRBV2	CASSETSGVYYEQYF
-	TRBJ1-1	-	TRBV11-3	CASSLDRDTEAFF
-	TRBJ2-1	-	TRBV4-3	CASSQKDSSYNEQFF
-	TRBJ1-1	TRBD1	TRBV29-1	CSVVIQGTNTEAFF
-	TRBJ1-1	-	TRBV6-6	CASRLTANTEAFF
few	TRBJ2-7	-	TRBV12-3/TRBV12-4	CASSLLGVEQYF
few	TRBJ2-7	-	TRBV5-1	CASSLAGAQTFSYEQYF
-	TRBJ2-5	-	TRBV27	CASSTLDRYQETQYF
many	TRBJ2-7	-	TRBV13	CASSESRGYEQYF
-	TRBJ2-7	TRBD2	TRBV11-2	CASRGSEGASGMYYEQYF
few	TRBJ1-1	-	TRBV30	CQGTTNTEAFF
-	TRBJ2-7	-	TRBV4-1	CASAAKISGNYEQYF
-	TRBJ2-5	-	TRBV6-2/TRBV6-3	CASSYGLETQYF